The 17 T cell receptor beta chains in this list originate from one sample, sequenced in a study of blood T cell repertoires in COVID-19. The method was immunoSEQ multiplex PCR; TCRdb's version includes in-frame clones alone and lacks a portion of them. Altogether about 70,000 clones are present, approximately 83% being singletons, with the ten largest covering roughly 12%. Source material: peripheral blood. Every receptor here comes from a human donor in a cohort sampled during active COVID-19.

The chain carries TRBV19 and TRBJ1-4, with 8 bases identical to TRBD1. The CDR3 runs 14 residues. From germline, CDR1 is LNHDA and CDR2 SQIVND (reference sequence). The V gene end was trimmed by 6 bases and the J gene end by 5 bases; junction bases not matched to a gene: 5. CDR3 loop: CASSPGQANEKLFF. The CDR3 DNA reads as TGTGCCAGTAGCCCGGGACAGGCAAATGAAAAACTGTTTTTT.

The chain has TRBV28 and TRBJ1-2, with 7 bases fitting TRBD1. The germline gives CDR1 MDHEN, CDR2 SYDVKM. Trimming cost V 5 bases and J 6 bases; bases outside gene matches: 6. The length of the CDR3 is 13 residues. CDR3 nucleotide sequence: TGTGCCAGCAGTGAACGGGACAGTCATGGCTACACCTTC. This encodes CASSERDSHGYTF.

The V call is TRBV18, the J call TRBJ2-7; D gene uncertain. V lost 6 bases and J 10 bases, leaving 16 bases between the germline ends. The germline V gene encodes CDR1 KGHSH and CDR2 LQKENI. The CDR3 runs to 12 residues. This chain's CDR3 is CASSPSTRDQYF. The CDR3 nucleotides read TGTGCCAGCTCCCCCTCTACGAGAGATCAGTACTTC. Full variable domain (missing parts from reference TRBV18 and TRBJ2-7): NAGVMQNPRHLVRRRGQEARLRCSPMKGHSHVYWYRQLPEEGLKFMVYLQKENIIDESGMPKERFSAEFPKEGPSILRIQQVVRGDSAAYFCASSPSTRDQYFGPGTRLTVT.

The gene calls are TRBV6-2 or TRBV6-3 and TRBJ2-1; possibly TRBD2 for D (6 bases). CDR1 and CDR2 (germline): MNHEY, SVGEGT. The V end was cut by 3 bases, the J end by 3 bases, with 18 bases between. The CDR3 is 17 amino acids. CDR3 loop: CASSYSPPRGIYNEQFF. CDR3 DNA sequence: TGTGCCAGCAGTTATTCCCCCCCCCGGGGGATCTACAATGAGCAGTTCTTC.

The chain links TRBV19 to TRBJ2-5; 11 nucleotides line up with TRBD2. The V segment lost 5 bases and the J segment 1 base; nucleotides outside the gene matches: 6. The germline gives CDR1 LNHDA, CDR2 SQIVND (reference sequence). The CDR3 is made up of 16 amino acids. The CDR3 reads CASSPTGTSGQETQYF. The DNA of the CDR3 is TGTGCCAGTAGTCCAACCGGGACTAGCGGCCAAGAGACCCAGTACTTC.

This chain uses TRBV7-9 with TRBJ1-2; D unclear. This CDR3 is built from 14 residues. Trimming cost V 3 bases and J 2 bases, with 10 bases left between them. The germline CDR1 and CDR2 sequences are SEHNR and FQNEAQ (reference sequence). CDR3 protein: CASSFITGNYGYTF. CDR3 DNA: TGTGCCAGCAGCTTTATCACGGGGAACTATGGCTACACCTTC.

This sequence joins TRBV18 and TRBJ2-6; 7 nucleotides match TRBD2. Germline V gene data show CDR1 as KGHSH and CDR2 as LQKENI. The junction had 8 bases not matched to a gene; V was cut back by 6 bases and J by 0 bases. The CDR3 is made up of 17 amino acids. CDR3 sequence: CASSTGGPSSGANVLTF. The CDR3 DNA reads TGTGCCAGCTCTACGGGGGGACCCTCCTCTGGGGCCAACGTCCTGACTTTC.

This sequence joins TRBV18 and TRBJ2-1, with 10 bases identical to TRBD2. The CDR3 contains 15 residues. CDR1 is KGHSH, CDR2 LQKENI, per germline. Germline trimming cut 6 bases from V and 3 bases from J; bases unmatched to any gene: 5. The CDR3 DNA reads TGTGCCAGCTCGGCTCTAGCGGGGGACTACAATGAGCAGTTCTTC. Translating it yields CASSALAGDYNEQFF. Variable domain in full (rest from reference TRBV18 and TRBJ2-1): NAGVMQNPRHLVRRRGQEARLRCSPMKGHSHVYWYRQLPEEGLKFMVYLQKENIIDESGMPKERFSAEFPKEGPSILRIQQVVRGDSAAYFCASSALAGDYNEQFFGPGTRLTVL.

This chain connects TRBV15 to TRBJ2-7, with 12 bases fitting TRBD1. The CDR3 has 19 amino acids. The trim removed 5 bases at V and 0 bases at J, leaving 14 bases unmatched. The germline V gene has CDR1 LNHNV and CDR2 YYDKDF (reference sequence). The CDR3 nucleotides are TGTGCCACCAGCCGAAGTCCGGGACAGGGGGCTTTTAGCTCCTACGAGCAGTACTTC. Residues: CATSRSPGQGAFSSYEQYF.

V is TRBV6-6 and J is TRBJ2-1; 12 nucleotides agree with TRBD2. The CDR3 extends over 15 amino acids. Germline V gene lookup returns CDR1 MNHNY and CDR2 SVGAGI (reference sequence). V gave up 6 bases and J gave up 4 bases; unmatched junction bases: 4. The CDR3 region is CASRELAGGYNEQFF. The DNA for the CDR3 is TGTGCCAGCAGGGAGCTAGCGGGGGGGTACAATGAGCAGTTCTTC.

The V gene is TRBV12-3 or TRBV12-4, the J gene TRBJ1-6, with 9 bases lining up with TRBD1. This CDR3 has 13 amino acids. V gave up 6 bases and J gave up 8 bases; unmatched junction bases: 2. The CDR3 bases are TGTGCCAGCAGACGGGACAGGGATTCACCCCTCCACTTT. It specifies CASRRDRDSPLHF.

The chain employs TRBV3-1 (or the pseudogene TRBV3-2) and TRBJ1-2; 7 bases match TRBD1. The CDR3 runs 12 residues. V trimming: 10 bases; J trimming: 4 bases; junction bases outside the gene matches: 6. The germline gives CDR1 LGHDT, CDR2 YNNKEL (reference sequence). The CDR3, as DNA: TGTGCCATCCCCAGGGGGACCTATGGCTACACCTTC. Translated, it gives CAIPRGTYGYTF.

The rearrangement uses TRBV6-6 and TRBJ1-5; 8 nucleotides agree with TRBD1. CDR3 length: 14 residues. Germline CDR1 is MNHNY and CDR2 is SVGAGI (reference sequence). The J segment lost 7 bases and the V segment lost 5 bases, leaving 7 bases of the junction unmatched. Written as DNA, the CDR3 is TGTGCCAGCAGTATTACAGGGGGAGGCCAGCCCCAGCATTTT. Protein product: CASSITGGGQPQHF.

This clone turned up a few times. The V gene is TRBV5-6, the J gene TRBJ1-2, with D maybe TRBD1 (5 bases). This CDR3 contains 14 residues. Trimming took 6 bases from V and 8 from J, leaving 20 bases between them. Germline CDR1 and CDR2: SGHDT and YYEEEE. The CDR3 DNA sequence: TGTGCCAGCACCCCGGGACTAGGGGTAGGGGGCTACACCTTC. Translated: CASTPGLGVGGYTF.

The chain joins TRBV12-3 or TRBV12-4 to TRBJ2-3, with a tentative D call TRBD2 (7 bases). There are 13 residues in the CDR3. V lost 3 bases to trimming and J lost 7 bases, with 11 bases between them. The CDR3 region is CASSLGGANTQYF. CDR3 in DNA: TGTGCCAGCAGTTTGGGGGGGGCGAATACGCAGTATTTT.

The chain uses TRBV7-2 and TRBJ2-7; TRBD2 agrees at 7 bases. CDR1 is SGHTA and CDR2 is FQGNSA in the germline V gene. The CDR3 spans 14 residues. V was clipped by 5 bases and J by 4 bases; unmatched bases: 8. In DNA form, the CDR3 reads TGTGCCAGCAGCCACGTGGGGGGGGAGTACGAGCAGTACTTC. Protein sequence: CASSHVGGEYEQYF.

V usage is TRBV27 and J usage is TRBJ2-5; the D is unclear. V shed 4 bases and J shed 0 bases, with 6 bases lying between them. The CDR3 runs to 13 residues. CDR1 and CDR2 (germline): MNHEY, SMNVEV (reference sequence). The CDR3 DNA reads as TGTGCCAGCAGTTCCCCGTACCAAGAGACCCAGTACTTC. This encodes CASSSPYQETQYF.